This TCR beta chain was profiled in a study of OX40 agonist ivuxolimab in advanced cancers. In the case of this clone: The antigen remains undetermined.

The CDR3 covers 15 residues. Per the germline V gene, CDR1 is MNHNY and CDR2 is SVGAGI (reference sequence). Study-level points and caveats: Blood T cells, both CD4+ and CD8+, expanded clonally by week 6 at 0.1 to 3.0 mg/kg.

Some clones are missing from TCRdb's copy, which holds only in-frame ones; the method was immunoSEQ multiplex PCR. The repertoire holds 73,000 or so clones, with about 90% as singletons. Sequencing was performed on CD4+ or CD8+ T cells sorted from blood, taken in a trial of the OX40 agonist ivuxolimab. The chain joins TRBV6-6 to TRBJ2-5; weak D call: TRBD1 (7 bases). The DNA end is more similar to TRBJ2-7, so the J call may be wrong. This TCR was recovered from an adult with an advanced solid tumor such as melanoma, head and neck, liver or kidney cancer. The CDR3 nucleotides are TGTGCCAGCAGTTACTCATACGGAGGGGGCAACGAGCAGTACTTC. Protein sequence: CASSYSYGGGNEQYF.